This TCR beta chain is drawn from a study of human T cells and chemical hapten exposure. On the study more broadly: DPC at 0.01% went onto the upper back in patch tests, read at 6 days.

For this clonotype: What it binds is unknown.

Study-wide findings and caveats: Patch test score tracked positively with PT1 expanded TCR counts.

As to time point: patch test 1, 2 weeks after DPC sensitization. As for treatment: therapeutic diphenylcyclopropenone sensitization with weekly scalp DPC. Per germline, CDR1 DFQATT and CDR2 SNEGSKA (reference sequence). V shed 0 bases, J shed 7 bases, and the junction held 7 bases outside the gene matches. The length of the CDR3 is 16 residues. A single record per CDR3 protein comes from TCRdb applying MiXCR to the RACE reads. The table lists some 180,000 distinct CDR3 sequences, about a fifth of them singletons, with under 7.5% in the top ten. The chain links TRBV20-1 to TRBJ2-1, with 12 nucleotides matching TRBD2. This specimen was whole blood, taken in connection with sensitization to the hapten diphenylcyclopropenone (DPC). This receptor was taken from a woman aged 50 to 60 with alopecia areata. Some clones in this sample may be carry-over from other donors' samples. CDR3 coding DNA: TGCAGTGCTAGAGATCTGACTAGCGGGAGCCGAAATGAGCAGTTCTTC. Its translation is CSARDLTSGSRNEQFF.